This T cell receptor (beta chain) was documented in a study of cytomegalovirus exposure and HLA in healthy donors. Study-level points and caveats: The study found most TCR sequences rare, yet found some public TCRs in many donors.

Germline V CDR1 and CDR2: SGHRS, YFSETQ. Trimming cost V 6 bases and J 0 bases, with 10 bases left between them. CDR3 length: 15 residues. For this clone: Its antigen is not identified.

In the PCR, 60 Vbeta and 13 Jbeta primers were used. This table comes from immunoSEQ multiplex PCR, and its TCRdb copy is limited to in-frame clones, with some not included. The sample gives approximately 150,000 clones, 76% of which show up once; 3% to 3.5% is in the top ten. This chain links TRBV5-1 with TRBJ2-6; D not resolved. Material: PBMCs. The clonotype comes from a male donor in good health and CMV-seronegative. The CDR3 region has the DNA TGCGCCAGCAAAGCAACTTACTCTGGGGCCAACGTCCTGACTTTC. Residues: CASKATYSGANVLTF.